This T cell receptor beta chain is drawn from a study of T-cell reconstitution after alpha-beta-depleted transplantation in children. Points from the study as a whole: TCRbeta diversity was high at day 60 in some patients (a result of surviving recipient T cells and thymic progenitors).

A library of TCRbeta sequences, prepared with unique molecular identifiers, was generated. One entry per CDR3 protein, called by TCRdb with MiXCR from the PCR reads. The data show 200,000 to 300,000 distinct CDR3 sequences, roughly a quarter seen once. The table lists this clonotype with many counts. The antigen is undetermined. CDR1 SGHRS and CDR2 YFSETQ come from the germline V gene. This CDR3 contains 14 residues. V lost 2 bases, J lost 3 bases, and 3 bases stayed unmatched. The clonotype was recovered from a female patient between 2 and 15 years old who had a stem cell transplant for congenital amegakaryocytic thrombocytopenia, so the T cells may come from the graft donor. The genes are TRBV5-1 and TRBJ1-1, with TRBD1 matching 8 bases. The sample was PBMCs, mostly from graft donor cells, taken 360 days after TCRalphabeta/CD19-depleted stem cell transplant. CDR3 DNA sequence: TGCGCCAGCAGCTTTGACAGGGGATACACTGAAGCTTTCTTT. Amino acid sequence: CASSFDRGYTEAFF. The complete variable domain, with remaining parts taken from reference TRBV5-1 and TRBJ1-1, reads KAGVTQTPRYLIKTRGQQVTLSCSPISGHRSVSWYQQTPGQGLQFLFEYFSETQRNKGNFPGRFSGRQFSNSRSEMNVSTLELGDSALYLCASSFDRGYTEAFFGQGTRLTVV.